Reported below is one T cell receptor (beta chain). Its antigen remains unidentified. These data belong to a study of human thymus T cells. Study-wide points: Within thymic and blood repertoires, V and J gene usage appeared to be biased. Highly overlapping thymic repertoires in unrelated individuals were reported by related research.

The assay was immunoSEQ multiplex PCR, and TCRdb's table has in-frame clones only and misses some. Seen here are roughly 86,000 clones, 90% to 98% observed once, and the top ten hold 0.031%. CDR3 length: 16 amino acids. Germline CDR1 reads MNHNY; CDR2 reads SVGAGI (reference sequence). With 7 bases clipped from V and 2 bases from J, the junction kept 8 bases outside the gene matches. It was from resections taken during corrective heart surgery that the thymus tissue came. The receptor comes from a boy less than two years old with a congenital heart defect but otherwise immunologically healthy. The rearrangement joins TRBV6-6 to TRBJ2-5; 12 nucleotides match TRBD2. The source material was thymus tissue. The CDR3 spells CASKPLAGGLQETQYF. The CDR3 DNA reads as TGTGCCAGCAAACCACTAGCGGGGGGTTTACAAGAGACCCAGTACTTC.